The rows below give T cell receptor beta chains drawn from one sample of a study of T cells in Graves' hyperthyroidism and ophthalmopathy. Each CDR3 protein is one row after TCRdb ran MiXCR on the multiplex PCR reads. Of about 380,000 distinct CDR3 sequences in the sample, roughly 13% were seen once. Specimen: blood. All receptors derive from a woman aged 55 to 70 with Graves' hyperthyroidism. CDR3s include the opening cysteine and the closing phenylalanine or tryptophan. D genes are given only for firm matches. The size entry is marked missing in some rows and otherwise reads once, few, many or a size class.

D gene	J gene	clone size	V gene	CDR3 protein	CDR3 DNA
NA	TRBJ2-3	many	TRBV12-3/TRBV12-4	CASSALQGADTQYF	TGTGCCAGCAGTGCGCTCCAGGGTGCAGATACGCAGTATTTT
NA	TRBJ2-7	many	TRBV28	CASSSLGQTPRGRGYEQYF	TGTGCCAGCAGTTCCCTGGGGCAGACGCCACGAGGGAGAGGTTACGAGCAGTACTTC
TRBD1	TRBJ2-3	NA	TRBV7-9	CASSPRQGTDTQYF	TGTGCCAGCAGCCCTCGACAGGGGACAGATACGCAGTATTTT
TRBD1	TRBJ1-4	many	TRBV2	CASFRTGDANEKLFF	TGTGCCAGCTTTAGGACAGGGGACGCCAATGAAAAACTGTTTTTT
NA	TRBJ2-1	few	TRBV9	CASSVATNGDNEQFF	TGTGCCAGCAGCGTAGCTACTAATGGAGACAATGAGCAGTTCTTC
NA	TRBJ2-5	many	TRBV9	CASSVAPGQPQETQYF	TGTGCCAGCAGCGTAGCCCCCGGACAGCCCCAAGAGACCCAGTACTTC
TRBD2	TRBJ2-1	many	TRBV6-1	CASSEASSGRPEQFF	TGTGCCAGCAGTGAAGCGTCCAGCGGGAGGCCGGAGCAGTTCTTC
NA	TRBJ2-3	many	TRBV9	CASSVAPGLGSTDTQYF	TGTGCCAGCAGCGTAGCCCCGGGACTTGGGAGCACAGATACGCAGTATTTT
NA	TRBJ1-5	many	TRBV10-2	CASSEGTSNQPQHF	TGCGCCAGCAGTGAGGGTACAAGCAATCAGCCCCAGCATTTT
NA	TRBJ2-5	many	TRBV24-1	CATSDAGAQETQYF	TGTGCCACCAGTGATGCTGGGGCTCAAGAGACCCAGTACTTC
NA	TRBJ2-3	NA	TRBV29-1	CSVGATGWSVGTQYF	TGCAGCGTTGGAGCTACGGGCTGGAGTGTGGGTACGCAGTATTTT
TRBD2	TRBJ2-1	few	TRBV7-9	CASSRLAGVSYNEQFF	TGTGCCAGCAGCCGACTAGCGGGAGTGTCCTACAATGAGCAGTTCTTC
NA	TRBJ1-2	few	TRBV19	CASNRGSRNGYTF	TGTGCCTCGAACCGGGGTAGTCGGAATGGCTACACCTTC
NA	TRBJ1-1	NA	TRBV10-3	CAISEPVGANTEAFF	TGTGCCATCAGTGAGCCTGTTGGGGCGAACACTGAAGCTTTCTTT
TRBD2	TRBJ2-1	many	TRBV28	CASSSSGLAGGQDNEQFF	TGTGCCAGCAGTTCCTCGGGACTAGCGGGAGGGCAGGACAATGAGCAGTTCTTC